This T cell receptor (beta chain) is drawn from a study of blood T cell repertoires in COVID-19. Measured with immunoSEQ multiplex PCR; TCRdb has only the in-frame clones, and not every one. The sample holds about 300,000 clones, 80% to 95% seen once. Germline CDR1 SGHKS, CDR2 YYEKEE (reference sequence). V was cut by 2 bases and J by 0 bases, with 11 bases left in between. This CDR3 comprises 16 residues. Two negative PCRs, clearance, or symptom resolution had been documented for recovered Cohort 3 donors. The sample taken for sequencing was PBMCs or T cells enriched from blood (not recorded which). This receptor was taken from a woman in her 30s who had recovered from COVID-19. This chain links TRBV5-5 with TRBJ2-2; no clear D. CDR3: CASSFGPATNTGELFF. The CDR3 coding sequence is TGTGCCAGCAGCTTTGGTCCAGCGACGAACACCGGGGAGCTGTTTTTT.